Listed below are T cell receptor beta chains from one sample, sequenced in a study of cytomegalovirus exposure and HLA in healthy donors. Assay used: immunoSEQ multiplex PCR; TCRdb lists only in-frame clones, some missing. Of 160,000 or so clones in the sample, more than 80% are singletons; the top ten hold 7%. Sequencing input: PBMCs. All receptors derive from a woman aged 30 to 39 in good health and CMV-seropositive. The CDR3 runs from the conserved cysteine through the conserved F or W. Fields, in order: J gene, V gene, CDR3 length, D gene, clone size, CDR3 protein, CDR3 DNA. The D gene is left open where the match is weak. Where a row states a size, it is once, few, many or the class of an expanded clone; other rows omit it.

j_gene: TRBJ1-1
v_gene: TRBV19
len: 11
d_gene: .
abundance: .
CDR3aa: CASFWNTEAFF
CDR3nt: TGTGCCAGCTTCTGGAACACTGAAGCTTTCTTT

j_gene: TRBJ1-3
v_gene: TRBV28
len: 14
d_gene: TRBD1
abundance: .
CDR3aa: CASSPGTGRNTIYF
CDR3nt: TGTGCCAGCAGCCCGGGGACAGGGCGGAACACCATATATTTT

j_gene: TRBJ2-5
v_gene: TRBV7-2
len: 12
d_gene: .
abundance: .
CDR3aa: CASSLILETQYF
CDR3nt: TGTGCCAGCAGCCTTATTTTAGAGACCCAGTACTTC

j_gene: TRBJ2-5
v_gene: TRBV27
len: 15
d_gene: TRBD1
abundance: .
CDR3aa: CASSRRTGVIETQYF
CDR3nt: TGTGCCAGCAGTCGGAGGACAGGGGTGATAGAGACCCAGTACTTC

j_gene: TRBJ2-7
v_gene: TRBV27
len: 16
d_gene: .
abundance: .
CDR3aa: CASSRFTTGFMGEQYF
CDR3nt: TGTGCCAGCAGTCGGTTTACGACAGGCTTTATGGGGGAGCAGTACTTC

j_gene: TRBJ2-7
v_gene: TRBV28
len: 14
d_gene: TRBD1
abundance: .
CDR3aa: CASRLQGVSYEQYF
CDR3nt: TGTGCCAGCAGGTTACAGGGGGTTAGCTACGAGCAGTACTTC

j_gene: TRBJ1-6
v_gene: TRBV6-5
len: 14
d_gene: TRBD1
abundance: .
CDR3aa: CASTRTGRNSPLHF
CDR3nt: TGTGCCAGTACCAGGACAGGGCGTAATTCACCCCTCCACTTT

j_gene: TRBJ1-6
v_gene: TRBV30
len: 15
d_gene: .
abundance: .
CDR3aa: CAWSSGQKINSPLHF
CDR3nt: TGTGCCTGGAGTTCCGGACAGAAAATAAATTCACCCCTCCACTTT

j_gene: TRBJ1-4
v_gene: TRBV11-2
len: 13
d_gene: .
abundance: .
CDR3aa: CASSFGTDEKLFF
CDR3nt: TGTGCCAGCAGCTTTGGTACAGACGAAAAACTGTTTTTT

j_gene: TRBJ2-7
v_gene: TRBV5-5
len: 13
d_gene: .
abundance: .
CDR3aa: CASSLNGNYEQYF
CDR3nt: TGTGCCAGCAGCTTAAACGGGAACTACGAGCAGTACTTC

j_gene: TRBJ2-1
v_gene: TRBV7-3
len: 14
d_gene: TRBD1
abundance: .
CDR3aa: CASSIRQGGNEQFF
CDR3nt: TGTGCCAGCAGCATTCGACAGGGTGGGAATGAGCAGTTCTTC

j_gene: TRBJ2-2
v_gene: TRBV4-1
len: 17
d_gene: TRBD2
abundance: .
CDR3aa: CASSQDLASGGTGELFF
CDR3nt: TGCGCCAGCAGCCAAGATCTTGCCAGCGGGGGAACCGGGGAGCTGTTTTTT

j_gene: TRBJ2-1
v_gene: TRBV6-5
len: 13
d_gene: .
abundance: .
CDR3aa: CASSYSALNEQFF
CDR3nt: TGTGCCAGCAGTTACTCGGCACTAAATGAGCAGTTCTTC

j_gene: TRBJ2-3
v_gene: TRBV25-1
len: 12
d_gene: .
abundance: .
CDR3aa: CASSEYIGAQYF
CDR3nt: TGTGCCAGCAGTGAATATATTGGAGCGCAGTATTTT

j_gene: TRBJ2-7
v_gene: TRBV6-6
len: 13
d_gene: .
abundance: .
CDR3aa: CASSYSAPYEQYF
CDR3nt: TGTGCCAGCAGTTACTCGGCCCCGTACGAGCAGTACTTC

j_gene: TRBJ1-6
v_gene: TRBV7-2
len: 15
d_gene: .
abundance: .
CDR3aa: CASSPRGSAGSPLHF
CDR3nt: TGTGCCAGCAGCCCTAGAGGCAGCGCCGGGTCACCCCTCCACTTT

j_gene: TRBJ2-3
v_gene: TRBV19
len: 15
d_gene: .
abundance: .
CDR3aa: CASSPGGKGEDTQYF
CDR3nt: TGTGCCAGTAGTCCGGGGGGAAAGGGGGAGGATACGCAGTATTTT

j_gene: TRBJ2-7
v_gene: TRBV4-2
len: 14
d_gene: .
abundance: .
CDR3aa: CASSQGTLSYEQYF
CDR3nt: TGTGCCAGCAGCCAAGGGACACTCTCCTACGAGCAGTACTTC

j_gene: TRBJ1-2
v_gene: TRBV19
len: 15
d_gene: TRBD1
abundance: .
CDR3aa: CASSIDMTGVYGYTF
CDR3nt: TGTGCCAGTAGTATAGATATGACAGGGGTCTATGGCTACACCTTC

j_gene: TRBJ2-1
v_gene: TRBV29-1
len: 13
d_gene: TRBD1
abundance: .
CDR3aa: CSVEGTGGVEQFF
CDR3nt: TGCAGCGTTGAGGGGACAGGGGGCGTTGAGCAGTTCTTC

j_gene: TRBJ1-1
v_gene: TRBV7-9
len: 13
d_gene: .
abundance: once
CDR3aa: CSSKTGVATEAFF
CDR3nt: TGTTCCTCAAAGACAGGTGTAGCCACTGAAGCTTTCTTT

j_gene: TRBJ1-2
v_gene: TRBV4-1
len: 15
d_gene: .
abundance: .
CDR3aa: CASSQDRGAQSGYTF
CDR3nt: TGCGCCAGCAGCCAAGATCGGGGGGCGCAGAGTGGCTACACCTTC

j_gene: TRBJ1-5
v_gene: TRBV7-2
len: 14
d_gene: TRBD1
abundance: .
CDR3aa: CASRPGGQSQPQHF
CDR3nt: TGTGCCAGCAGGCCAGGGGGCCAAAGTCAGCCCCAGCATTTT

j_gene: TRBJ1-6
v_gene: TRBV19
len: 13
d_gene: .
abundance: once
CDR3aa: CATQRENNSPLHF
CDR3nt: TGTGCCACCCAACGCGAGAATAATTCACCCCTCCACTTT

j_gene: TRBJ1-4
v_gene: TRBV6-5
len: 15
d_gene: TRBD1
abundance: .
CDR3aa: CASSPTGATNEKLFF
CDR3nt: TGTGCCAGCAGCCCGACAGGGGCAACTAATGAAAAACTGTTTTTT

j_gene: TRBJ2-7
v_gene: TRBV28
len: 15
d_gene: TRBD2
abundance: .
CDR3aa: CASSLGGGAAYEQYF
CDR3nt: TGTGCCAGCAGTTTAGGCGGGGGGGCAGCCTACGAGCAGTACTTC

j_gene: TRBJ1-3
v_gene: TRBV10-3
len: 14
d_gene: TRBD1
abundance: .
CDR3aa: CAIMKGQTTNTIYF
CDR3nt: TGTGCCATCATGAAGGGACAGACAACAAACACCATATATTTT

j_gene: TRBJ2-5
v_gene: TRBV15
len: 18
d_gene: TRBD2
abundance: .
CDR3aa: CATRPASKRGNTQETQYF
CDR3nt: TGTGCCACCAGGCCGGCAAGTAAGCGGGGCAATACTCAAGAGACCCAGTACTTC

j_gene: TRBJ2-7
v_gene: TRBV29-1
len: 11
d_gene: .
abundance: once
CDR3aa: CSALLAYEQYF
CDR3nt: TGCAGCGCGCTACTAGCTTACGAGCAGTACTTC

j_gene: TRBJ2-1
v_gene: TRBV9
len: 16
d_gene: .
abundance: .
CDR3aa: CASSGGGPSSYNEQFF
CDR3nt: TGTGCCAGCAGCGGGGGGGGCCCTAGCTCCTACAATGAGCAGTTCTTC

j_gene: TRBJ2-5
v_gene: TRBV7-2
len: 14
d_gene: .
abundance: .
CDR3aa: CASSLHRVGETQYF
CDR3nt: TGTGCCAGCAGCTTACACAGGGTAGGAGAGACCCAGTACTTC

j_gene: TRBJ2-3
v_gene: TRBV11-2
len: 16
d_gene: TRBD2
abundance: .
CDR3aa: CASSLTLAGGRDTQYF
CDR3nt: TGTGCCAGCAGCTTAACTTTGGCGGGGGGGCGAGATACGCAGTATTTT

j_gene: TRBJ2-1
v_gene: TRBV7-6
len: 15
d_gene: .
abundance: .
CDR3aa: CASSLGEAYYNEQFF
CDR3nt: TGTGCCAGCAGCCTAGGAGAGGCCTACTACAATGAGCAGTTCTTC

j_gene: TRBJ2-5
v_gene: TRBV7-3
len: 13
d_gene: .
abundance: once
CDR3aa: CASSTGHFQTQYF
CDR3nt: TGTGCCAGCAGTACGGGACATTTTCAGACCCAGTACTTC

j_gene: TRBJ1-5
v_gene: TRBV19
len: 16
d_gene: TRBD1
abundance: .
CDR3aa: CASSTTGTVSGQPQHF
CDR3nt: TGTGCCAGTAGTACTACCGGGACAGTGAGTGGTCAGCCCCAGCATTTT

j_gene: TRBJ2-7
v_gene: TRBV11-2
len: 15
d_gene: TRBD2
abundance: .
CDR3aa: CASSLRLAGPYEQYF
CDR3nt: TGTGCCAGCAGCTTAAGGCTAGCGGGCCCCTACGAGCAGTACTTC

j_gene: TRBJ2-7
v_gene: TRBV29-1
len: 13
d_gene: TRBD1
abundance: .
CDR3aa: CSVEGGQTYEQYF
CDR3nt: TGCAGCGTTGAAGGGGGACAGACCTACGAGCAGTACTTC

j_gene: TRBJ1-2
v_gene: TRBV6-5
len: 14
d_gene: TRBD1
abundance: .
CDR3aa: CASSQGAGNYGYTF
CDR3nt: TGTGCCAGCAGCCAGGGGGCGGGTAACTATGGCTACACCTTC

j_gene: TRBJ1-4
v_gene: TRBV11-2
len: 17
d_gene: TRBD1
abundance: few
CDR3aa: CASSFSKGAWKDEKLFF
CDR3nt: TGTGCCAGCAGCTTTAGTAAGGGGGCCTGGAAGGATGAAAAACTGTTTTTT

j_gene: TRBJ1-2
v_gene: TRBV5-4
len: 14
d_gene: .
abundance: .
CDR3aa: CASRQATTGYGYTF
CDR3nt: TGTGCCAGCAGACAGGCGACCACCGGGTACGGCTACACCTTC

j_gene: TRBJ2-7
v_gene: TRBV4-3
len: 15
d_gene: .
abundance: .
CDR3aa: CASSQDGQGYYEQYF
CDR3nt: TGCGCCAGCAGCCAAGATGGGCAGGGCTACTACGAGCAGTACTTC

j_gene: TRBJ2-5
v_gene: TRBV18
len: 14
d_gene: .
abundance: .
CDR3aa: CASSPQTPGETQYF
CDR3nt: TGTGCCAGCTCACCACAGACCCCCGGGGAGACCCAGTACTTC